This TCR beta chain was sequenced in a study of blood T cells in healthy people across ages. Samples each had at least 5 micrograms of total RNA extracted. V lost 2 bases and J lost 6, with 12 bases in between. The CDR3 consists of 14 residues. Germline CDR1 is MGHRA and CDR2 is YSYEKL. It was with a sample-barcoded 5' primer and a J-beta primer mix that a second PCR of about 6 to 12 cycles was run. TCRdb used MiXCR to reprocess the 5' RACE reads, holding one entry per CDR3 protein. This table has approximately 1,000,000 distinct CDR3 sequences, about two fifths appearing once. The sample consisted of blood. V and J are TRBV4-1 and TRBJ2-3, with a possible D match to TRBD2 (5 bases). The source is a young man in good health. Here the CDR3 DNA reads TGCGCCAGCAGCCAAATCGGGGTCCGGGATACGCAGTATTTT. Translating it yields CASSQIGVRDTQYF.